The present T cell receptor beta chain was sequenced within a study of shared clonotypes between healthy human individuals. On this clone itself: Its antigen is undetermined.

The protocol was immunoSEQ multiplex PCR, while the TCRdb copy is restricted to in-frame clones and leaves out a portion. The sample includes 550,000 to 800,000 clones, over 65% seen only once; the top ten take approximately 1.8%. Study-wide points: Read depth was anticipated to influence clonotype sharing among donors.

The TCR originated in a woman aged 25 to 39 in good health. The material sequenced was memory CD4+ T cells sorted from blood. As to subset: CD45RA-negative fraction.

The CDR3 here is CASSLLFPGTNGLEAFF. The CDR3 DNA sequence: TGTGCCAGCAGTTTGTTGTTCCCCGGGACAAATGGTCTTGAAGCTTTCTTT. The rearrangement joins TRBV28 to TRBJ1-1, with a possible D match to TRBD1 (6 bases). The CDR3 spans 17 residues. The germline V gene has CDR1 MDHEN and CDR2 SYDVKM. V lost 3 bases and J lost 7, with 24 bases in between.